The present T cell receptor beta chain was sequenced within a study of CXCR4 blockade with PD-1 therapy in pancreatic cancer (dated by TCRdb to between 2018 and 2021). Looking at the study overall: Multiplex immunohistochemistry and TCRbeta immunosequencing of resected pancreatic ductal adenocarcinoma were combined in the study with ex vivo slice culture in which PD-1 and CXCR4 blockade were tested. To look at intratumoral heterogeneity, the researchers TCR-sequenced two geographically distinct regions from each of about 6 tumors. The full study reports these points: Because only TCRbeta chains were sequenced, true antigen-specificity overlap among the convergent dominant clones remained unconfirmed, awaiting paired alpha-beta single-cell sequencing. A strong correlation was found between the frequency of an amino acid clone and the number of distinct nucleotide rearrangements encoding that clone, which suggests convergent selection driven by common tumor antigens. Although tumors showed clonal expansion, with a mean productive clonality of 0.14 compared with 0.05 in healthy blood, clonality was not correlated with survival.

TCRbeta CDR3 regions were immunosequenced from extracted DNA using the immunoSEQ Assay at Adaptive Biotechnologies. The original pipeline was this. To measure the absolute abundance of each unique TCRbeta CDR3, the sequences were collapsed and filtered. Clonality was defined as 1 minus Pielou's evenness, computed on productive in-frame rearrangements only. Regional overlap tracked the top 100 nucleotide rearrangements across paired samples, with Morisita index comparing paired versus unrelated samples. Convergence of nucleotide rearrangements onto identical amino acid sequences was assessed with the immunoSEQ Rearrangement Details tool. As stored in TCRdb, this immuneACCESS dataset retains in-frame rearrangements with V and J assigned. A fraction of the clones does not appear; measured against another copy, unresolved V genes explain less than half of the discrepancy, and the remainder lacks a known reason. From that table come the V and J calls and clone size; the DNA was used to work out D and trimming. A total of fewer than 800 clones appear in this sample, approximately 40% of them only once. 12% of the sample comes from the top ten.

Spanning cysteine to phenylalanine, the CDR3 consists of 15 amino acids. The CDR3 DNA has 45 bases and is translated from base 1. Germline trimming: 5 bases from V, 2 bases from J; junction bases outside gene matches: 3. CDR1 and CDR2, per the germline V gene (reference sequence), are LNHDA and SQIVND. In the case of this clone: The clone's antigen remains unknown. Base qualities are not at hand, and no much larger clone is one base apart.

The patients who supplied the archived tumor blocks had received no neoadjuvant therapy before resection. The preserved-tissue arm of the study used approximately 31 surgical resection samples from some 25 previously untreated pancreatic ductal adenocarcinoma patients. DNA for the resection arm was extracted from ten 5-micron curls of FFPE tumor lying next to the multiplex immunohistochemistry slide. This clonotype was sampled from a human donor with pancreatic ductal adenocarcinoma. The V and J genes are TRBV19 and TRBJ2-1, with TRBD2 identical over 10 junction bases. Specimen: tumor tissue. At the DNA level, the sequence is TGTGCCAGTAGTGCCGGGACTAGCGCCTACAATGAGCAGTTCTTC. This is translated as CASSAGTSAYNEQFF.